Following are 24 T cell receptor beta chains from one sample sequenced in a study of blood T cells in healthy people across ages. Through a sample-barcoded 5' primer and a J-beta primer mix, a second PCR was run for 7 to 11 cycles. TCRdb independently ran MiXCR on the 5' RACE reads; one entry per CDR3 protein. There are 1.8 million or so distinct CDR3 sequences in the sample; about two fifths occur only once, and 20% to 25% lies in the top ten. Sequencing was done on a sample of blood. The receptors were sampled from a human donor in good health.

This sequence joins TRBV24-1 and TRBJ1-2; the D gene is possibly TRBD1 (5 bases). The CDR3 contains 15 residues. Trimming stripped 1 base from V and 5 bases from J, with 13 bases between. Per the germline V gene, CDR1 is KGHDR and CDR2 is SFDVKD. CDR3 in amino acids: CATSDFTGGLYGYTF. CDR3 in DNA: TGTGCCACCAGTGATTTTACGGGGGGACTTTATGGCTACACCTTC.

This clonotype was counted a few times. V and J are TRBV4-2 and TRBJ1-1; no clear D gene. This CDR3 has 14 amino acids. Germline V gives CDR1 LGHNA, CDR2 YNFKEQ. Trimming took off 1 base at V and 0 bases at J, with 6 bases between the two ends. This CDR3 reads CASSQGVLNTEAFF. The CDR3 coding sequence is TGTGCCAGCAGCCAAGGGGTCCTGAACACTGAAGCTTTCTTT.

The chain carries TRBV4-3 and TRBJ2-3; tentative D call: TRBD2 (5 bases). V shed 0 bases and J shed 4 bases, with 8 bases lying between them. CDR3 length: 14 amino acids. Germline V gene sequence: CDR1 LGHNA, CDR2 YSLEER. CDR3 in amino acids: CASSQEVGADTQYF. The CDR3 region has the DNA TGCGCCAGCAGCCAAGAGGTCGGGGCAGATACGCAGTATTTT.

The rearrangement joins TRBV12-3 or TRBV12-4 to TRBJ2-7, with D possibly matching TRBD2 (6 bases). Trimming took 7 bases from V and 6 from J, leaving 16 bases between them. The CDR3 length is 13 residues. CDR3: CASTLRDGGEQYF. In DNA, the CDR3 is TGTGCCAGCACTCTCCGAGACGGGGGCGAGCAGTACTTC.

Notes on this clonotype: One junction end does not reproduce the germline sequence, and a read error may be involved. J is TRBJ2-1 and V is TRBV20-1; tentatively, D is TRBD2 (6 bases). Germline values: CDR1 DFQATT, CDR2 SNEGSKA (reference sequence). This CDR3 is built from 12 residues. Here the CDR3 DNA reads TGCAGGGCTAGAAGAGGGACTGACGAGCAGTTCTTC. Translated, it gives CRARRGTDEQFF.

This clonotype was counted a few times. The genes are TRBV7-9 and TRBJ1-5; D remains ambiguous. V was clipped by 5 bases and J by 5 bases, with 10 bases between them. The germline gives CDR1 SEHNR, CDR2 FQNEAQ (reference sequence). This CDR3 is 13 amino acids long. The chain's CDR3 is CASSLRLDQPQHF. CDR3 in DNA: TGTGCCAGCAGCCTTCGACTTGATCAGCCCCAGCATTTT.

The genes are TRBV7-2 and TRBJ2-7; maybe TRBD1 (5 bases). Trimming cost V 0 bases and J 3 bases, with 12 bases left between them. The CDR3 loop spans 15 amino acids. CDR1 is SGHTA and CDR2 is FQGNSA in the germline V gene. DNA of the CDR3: TGTGCCAGCAGCTTAGCGGTTATAACAGGCTACGAGCAGTACTTC. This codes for CASSLAVITGYEQYF.

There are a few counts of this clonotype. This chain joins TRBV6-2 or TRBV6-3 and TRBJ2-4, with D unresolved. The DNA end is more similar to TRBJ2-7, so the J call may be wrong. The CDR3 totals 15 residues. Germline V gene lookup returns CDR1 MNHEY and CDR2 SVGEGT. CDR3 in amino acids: CASSILWTASYEQYF. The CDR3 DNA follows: TGTGCCAGCAGTATCCTATGGACGGCTTCCTACGAGCAGTACTTC.

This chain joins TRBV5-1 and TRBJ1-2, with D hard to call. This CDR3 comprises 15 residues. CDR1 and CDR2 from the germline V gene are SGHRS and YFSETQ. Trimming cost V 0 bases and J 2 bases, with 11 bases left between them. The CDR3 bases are TGCGCCAGCAGCTTGGATCTGCCCAGGAACTATGGCTACACCTTC. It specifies CASSLDLPRNYGYTF.

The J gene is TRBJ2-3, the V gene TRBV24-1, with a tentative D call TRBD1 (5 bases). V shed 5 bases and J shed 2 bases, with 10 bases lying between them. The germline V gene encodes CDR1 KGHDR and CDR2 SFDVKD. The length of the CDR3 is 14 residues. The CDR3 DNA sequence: TGTGCCACCAGTGTCGTAGGGGACACAGATACGCAGTATTTT. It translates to CATSVVGDTDTQYF.

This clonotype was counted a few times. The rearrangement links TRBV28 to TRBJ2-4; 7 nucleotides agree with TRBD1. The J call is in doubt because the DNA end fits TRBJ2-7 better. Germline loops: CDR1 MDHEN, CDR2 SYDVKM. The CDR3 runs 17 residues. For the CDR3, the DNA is TGTGCCAGCAGACCCGACAGGGTCGGTATAATTGACTACGAGCAGTACTTC. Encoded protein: CASRPDRVGIIDYEQYF.

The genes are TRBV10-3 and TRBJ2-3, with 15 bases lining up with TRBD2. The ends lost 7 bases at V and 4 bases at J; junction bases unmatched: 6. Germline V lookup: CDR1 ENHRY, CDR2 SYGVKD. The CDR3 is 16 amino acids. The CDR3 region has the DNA TGTGCCATCAAGGGACTAGCGGGGGGCGGGTCAGATACGCAGTATTTT. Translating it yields CAIKGLAGGGSDTQYF.

CDR3 DNA sequence: TGTGCCAGCAGCCCTTCCGGACCAAACAATGAGCAGTTCTTC. Its translation: CASSPSGPNNEQFF. This chain uses TRBV7-3 with TRBJ2-1; D uncertain. Trimming took off 5 bases at V and 5 bases at J, with 13 bases between the two ends. The CDR3 totals 14 residues. Germline assignment: CDR1 SGHTA and CDR2 FQGTGA.

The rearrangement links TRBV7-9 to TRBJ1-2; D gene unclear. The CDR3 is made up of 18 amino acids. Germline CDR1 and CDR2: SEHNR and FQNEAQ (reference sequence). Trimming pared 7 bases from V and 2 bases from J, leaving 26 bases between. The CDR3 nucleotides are TGTGCCAGCAACAAAATGCTCTATTATGCGGAGCTGAACTATGGCTACACCTTC. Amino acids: CASNKMLYYAELNYGYTF.

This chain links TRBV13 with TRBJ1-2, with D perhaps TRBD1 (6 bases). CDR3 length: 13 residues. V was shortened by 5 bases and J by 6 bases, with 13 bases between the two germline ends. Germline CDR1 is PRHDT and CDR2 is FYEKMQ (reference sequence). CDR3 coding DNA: TGTGCCAGCAGCAACACCAGGGGTGATGGCTACACCTTC. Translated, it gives CASSNTRGDGYTF.

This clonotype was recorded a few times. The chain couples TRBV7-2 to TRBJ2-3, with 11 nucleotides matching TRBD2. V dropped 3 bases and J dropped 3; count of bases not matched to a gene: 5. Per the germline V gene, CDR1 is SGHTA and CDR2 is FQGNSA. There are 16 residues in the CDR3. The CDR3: CASSFTGTSGTDTQYF. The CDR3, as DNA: TGTGCCAGCAGCTTTACCGGGACTAGCGGAACAGATACGCAGTATTTT.

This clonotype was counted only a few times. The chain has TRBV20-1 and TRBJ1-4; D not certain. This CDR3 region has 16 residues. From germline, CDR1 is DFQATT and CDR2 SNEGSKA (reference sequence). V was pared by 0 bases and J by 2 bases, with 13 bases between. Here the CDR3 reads CSARDGILGTNEKLFF. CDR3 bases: TGCAGTGCTAGAGATGGCATCTTGGGGACTAATGAAAAACTGTTTTTT.

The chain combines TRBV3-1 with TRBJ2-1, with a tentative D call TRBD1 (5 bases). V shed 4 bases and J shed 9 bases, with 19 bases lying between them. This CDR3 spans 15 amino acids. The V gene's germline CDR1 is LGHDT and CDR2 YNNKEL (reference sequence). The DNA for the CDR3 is TGTGCCAGCAGCCGATGGGGCAGCCAGTATGTTGAGCAGTTCTTC. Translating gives CASSRWGSQYVEQFF.

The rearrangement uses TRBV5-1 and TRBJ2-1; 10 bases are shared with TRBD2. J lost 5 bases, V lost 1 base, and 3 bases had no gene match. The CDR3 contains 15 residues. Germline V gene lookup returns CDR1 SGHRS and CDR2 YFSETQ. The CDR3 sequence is CASSLWLAGDNEQFF. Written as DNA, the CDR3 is TGCGCCAGCAGCTTGTGGCTAGCGGGGGACAATGAGCAGTTCTTC. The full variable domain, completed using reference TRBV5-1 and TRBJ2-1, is KAGVTQTPRYLIKTRGQQVTLSCSPISGHRSVSWYQQTPGQGLQFLFEYFSETQRNKGNFPGRFSGRQFSNSRSEMNVSTLELGDSALYLCASSLWLAGDNEQFFGPGTRLTVL.

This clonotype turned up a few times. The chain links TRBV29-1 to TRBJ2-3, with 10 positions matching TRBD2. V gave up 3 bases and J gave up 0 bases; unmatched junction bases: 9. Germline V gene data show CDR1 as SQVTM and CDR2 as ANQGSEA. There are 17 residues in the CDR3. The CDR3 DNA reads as TGCAGCGTTGAGAATACCCGGACTAGCGGTAGCACAGATACGCAGTATTTT. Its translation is CSVENTRTSGSTDTQYF.

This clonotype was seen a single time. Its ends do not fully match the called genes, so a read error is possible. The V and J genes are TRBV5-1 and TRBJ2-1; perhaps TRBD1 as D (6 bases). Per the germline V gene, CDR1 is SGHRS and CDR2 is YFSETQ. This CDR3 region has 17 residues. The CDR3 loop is CVSSINQQGLAYNEQFF. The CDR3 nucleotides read TGCGTCAGCAGCATCAACCAACAGGGTCTGGCCTACAATGAGCAGTTCTTC.

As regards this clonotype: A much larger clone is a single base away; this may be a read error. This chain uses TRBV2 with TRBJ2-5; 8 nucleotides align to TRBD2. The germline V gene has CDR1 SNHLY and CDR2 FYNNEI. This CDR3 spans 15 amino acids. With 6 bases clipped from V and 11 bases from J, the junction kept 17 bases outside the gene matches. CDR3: CASRGGASGLYKQYF. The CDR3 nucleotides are TGTGCCAGCAGGGGCGGGGCTAGCGGGCTCTACAAGCAGTACTTC.

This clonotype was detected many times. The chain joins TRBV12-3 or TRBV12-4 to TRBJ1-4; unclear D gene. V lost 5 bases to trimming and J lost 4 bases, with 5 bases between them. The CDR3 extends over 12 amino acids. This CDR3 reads CASSRVNEKLFF. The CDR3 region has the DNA TGTGCCAGCAGTCGGGTTAATGAAAAACTGTTTTTT.

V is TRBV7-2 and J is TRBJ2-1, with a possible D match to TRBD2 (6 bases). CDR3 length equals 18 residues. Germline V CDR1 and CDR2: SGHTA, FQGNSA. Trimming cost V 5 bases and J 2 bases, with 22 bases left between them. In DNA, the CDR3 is TGTGCCAGCAGCCGCATGGAGGGTGGTGCAGGGACCTACAATGAGCAGTTCTTC. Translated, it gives CASSRMEGGAGTYNEQFF.